Listed below are T cell receptor beta chains from one sample, sequenced in a study of shared clonotypes between healthy human individuals. Here immunoSEQ multiplex PCR was the method, and the copy in TCRdb shows in-frame clones only, minus some. The sample lists more than 2 million clones, approximately 95% seen once, with roughly 0.13% in the top ten. Sequenced material: naive CD4+ T cells sorted from blood. The receptors derive from a man between 18 and 35 years old in good health. The CDR3 runs from the conserved cysteine through the conserved F or W. A D gene is named only where the DNA matches it firmly. Size values are once, few and many counts, or a class for expanded clones, and some rows have none.

V	size	J	D	DNA	CDR3
TRBV4-1	NA	TRBJ1-6	TRBD1	TGCGCCAGCAGCCAAGCAGGGGGTAACCCATATAATTCACCCCTCCACTTT	CASSQAGGNPYNSPLHF
TRBV5-1	NA	TRBJ1-5	NA	TGCGCCAGCAGCTTTGACAGCGCTCAGCCCCAGCATTTT	CASSFDSAQPQHF
TRBV18	NA	TRBJ2-7	TRBD2	TGTGCCAGCTCACCGACCGGGGGGGCTAACCCCTACGAGCAGTACTTC	CASSPTGGANPYEQYF
TRBV6-5	NA	TRBJ1-1	NA	TGTGCCAGCAGTGAAGGACAACTCATCTTT	CASSEGQLIF
TRBV11-2	NA	TRBJ2-3	NA	TGTGCCAGCAGCTCCCAGGGAAACACAGATACGCAGTATTTT	CASSSQGNTDTQYF
TRBV6-5	NA	TRBJ1-1	TRBD1	TGTGCCAGCAGTTACCTGGACAGGGGGCTCGCTGAAGCTTTCTTT	CASSYLDRGLAEAFF
TRBV6-1	NA	TRBJ1-1	NA	TGTGCCAGCAGTGAAGGGTGGTGGGGGCGTGAAGCTTTCTTT	CASSEGWWGREAFF
TRBV7-2	once	TRBJ2-2	NA	TGTGCCAGCAGCTTAGGGAGACAGACCACCGGGGAGCTGTTTTTT	CASSLGRQTTGELFF
TRBV14	once	TRBJ1-1	NA	TGTGCCAGCAGCCAAGATCAAGGGAGGCGGAACACTGAAGCTTTCTTT	CASSQDQGRRNTEAFF
TRBV15	NA	TRBJ1-6	NA	TGTGCCACCAGCCCTCTTAAGGGGGACATTTATAATTCACCCCTCCACTTT	CATSPLKGDIYNSPLHF
TRBV5-1	NA	TRBJ2-3	NA	TGCGCCAGCAGCTTGGGCGGGGTTGGCACAGATACGCAGTATTTT	CASSLGGVGTDTQYF
TRBV28	NA	TRBJ1-5	NA	TGTGCCAGCAGTCCCGGGGCCTTACGGGATCAGCCCCAGCATTTT	CASSPGALRDQPQHF
TRBV6-5	NA	TRBJ2-7	NA	TGTGCCAGCAGTTATCAGAGAGAGAGCTCCTACGAGCAGTACTTC	CASSYQRESSYEQYF
TRBV6-5	NA	TRBJ1-2	NA	TGTGCCAGCAGCGGACAGAAAAACTATGGCTACACCTTC	CASSGQKNYGYTF
TRBV7-9	NA	TRBJ2-7	NA	TGTGCCAGCAGCTCCGTGGACAACTACGAGCAGTACTTC	CASSSVDNYEQYF
TRBV9	NA	TRBJ2-1	NA	TGTGCCAGCAGCGTATCCTTTTTACAGGACGTGCGGTTCTTC	CASSVSFLQDVRFF
TRBV5-5	NA	TRBJ1-6	NA	TGTGCCAGCGGGTTCCAGGGGAGGGCTTCACCCCTCCACTTT	CASGFQGRASPLHF
TRBV11-2	NA	TRBJ2-7	TRBD2	TGTGCCAGCAGCTTTACTAGCGGGATTTACGAGCAGTACTTC	CASSFTSGIYEQYF
TRBV7-7	NA	TRBJ2-5	TRBD2	TGTGCTAGCAGCCCCTCTTTTAACGGGACTAGCTTTCGTAGTCGAGAGACCCAGTACTTC	CASSPSFNGTSFRSRETQYF
TRBV9	NA	TRBJ2-5	NA	TGTGCCAGCAGCGTAGGGGGGCTCGGGGAGACCCAGTACTTC	CASSVGGLGETQYF
TRBV4-1	NA	TRBJ1-6	NA	TGCGCCAGCAGCTCCCCCTCGGGGGGGGTCTCCTATAATTCACCCCTCCACTTT	CASSSPSGGVSYNSPLHF
TRBV9	NA	TRBJ2-1	NA	TGTGCCAGCAGCGCCCGATTGGGACACAATGAGCAGTTCTTC	CASSARLGHNEQFF
TRBV19	NA	TRBJ1-1	NA	TGTGCCAGTGGATCGGCGCGTCCCAGGGCTTTCTTT	CASGSARPRAFF
TRBV19	NA	TRBJ1-2	TRBD1	TGTGCCAGTACCAAGACAGGGCTTGGCTACACCTTC	CASTKTGLGYTF
TRBV4-3	NA	TRBJ1-5	NA	TGCGCCAGCAGCCAAGGGTTAGTAGGGATAGGGGATCAGCCCCAGCATTTT	CASSQGLVGIGDQPQHF
TRBV18	NA	TRBJ2-7	TRBD2	TGTGCCAGCTCACCACCCGCTAGCGGGAGAAGTGTCTCCTACGAGCAGTACTTC	CASSPPASGRSVSYEQYF
TRBV10-2	NA	TRBJ2-7	NA	TGCGCCAGCAGTGATACTCTGTGGGGGACCGAGACTTACGAGCAGTACTTC	CASSDTLWGTETYEQYF